The clone carrying this TCR beta chain has a single count. Its antigen is not known. Repertoires were generated with immunoSEQ multiplex PCR, while TCRdb's copy carries only in-frame clones and drops some. The sample includes some 200,000 clones, approximately 92% seen only once; the top ten take around 0.067%. The sample comes from a study of shared clonotypes between healthy human individuals. Study context: Researchers assigned three CD4 naive, three CD4 memory, two CD8 naive and one CD8 memory plate to each donor.

The study, taken as a whole, reports: Against clonotypes common to all four donors, non-shared ones had lower generation probabilities.

Germline V CDR1 and CDR2: MDHEN, SYDVKM. Trimming removed 6 bases from V and 3 bases from J; junction bases left unmatched: 6. This CDR3 contains 15 residues. The sequence derives from a woman aged 30 to 39 in good health. The chain employs TRBV28 and TRBJ2-2, with 8 bases matching TRBD1. Sequencing was carried out using naive CD4+ T cells sorted from blood. Subset of the sample: CD45RA+ positively selected. CDR3 nucleotide sequence: TGTGCCAGCAGGCCCGGACAGGGTTACACCGGGGAGCTGTTTTTT. Its translation: CASRPGQGYTGELFF. The full variable domain, completed using reference TRBV28 and TRBJ2-2, is DVKVTQSSRYLVKRTGEKVFLECVQDMDHENMFWYRQDPGLGLRLIYFSYDVKMKEKGDIPEGYSVSREKKERFSLILESASTNQTSMYLCASRPGQGYTGELFFGEGSRLTVL.